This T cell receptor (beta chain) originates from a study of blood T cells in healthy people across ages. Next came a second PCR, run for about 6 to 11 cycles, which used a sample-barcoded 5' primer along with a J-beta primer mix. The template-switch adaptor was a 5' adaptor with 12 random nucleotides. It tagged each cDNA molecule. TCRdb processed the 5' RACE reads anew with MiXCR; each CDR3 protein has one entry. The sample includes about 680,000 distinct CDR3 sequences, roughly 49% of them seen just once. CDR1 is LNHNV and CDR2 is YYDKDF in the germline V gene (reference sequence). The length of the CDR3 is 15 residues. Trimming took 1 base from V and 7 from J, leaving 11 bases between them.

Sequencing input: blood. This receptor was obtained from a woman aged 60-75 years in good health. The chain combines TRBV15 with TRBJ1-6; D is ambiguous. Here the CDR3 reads CATSRGIGVNSPLHF. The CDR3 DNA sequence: TGTGCCACCAGCAGAGGGATAGGTGTAAATTCACCCCTCCACTTT.